The 21 T cell receptor beta chains below all came from one sample that was sequenced in a study of T-cell memory formation after mild COVID-19. Each CDR3 protein gets one entry after TCRdb re-called the 5' RACE reads with MiXCR. The profile shows about half a million distinct CDR3 sequences, 15% to 20% of them singletons. Sequencing input: PBMCs or a T cell subset sorted from them (not recorded which). Receptors were obtained from an adult woman who had mild COVID-19 (a few samples of this study predate the infection). Cell type and time point are not known.

This clonotype was recorded a few times. The J gene is TRBJ2-7, the V gene TRBV7-9, with TRBD2 matching over 7 bases. Germline CDR1 reads SEHNR; CDR2 reads FQNEAQ (reference sequence). Trimming cost V 4 bases and J 0 bases; bases outside gene matches: 3. The length of the CDR3 is 14 residues. The CDR3 DNA is TGTGCCAGCAGCTCCCGGGACTACTCCTACGAGCAGTACTTC. Its protein product is CASSSRDYSYEQYF.

The V and J genes are TRBV4-1 and TRBJ1-6; D call uncertain. The V and J ends lost 0 bases and 4 bases respectively, with 4 bases between them. Germline V lookup: CDR1 MGHRA, CDR2 YSYEKL. The CDR3 is made up of 14 amino acids. The CDR3 nucleotides are TGCGCCAGCAGCCAAGATAATTATAATTCACCCCTCCACTTT. Its protein is CASSQDNYNSPLHF.

J is TRBJ2-3 and V is TRBV6-5; TRBD2 agrees at 14 bases. The V gene end was trimmed by 7 bases and the J gene end by 2 bases; junction bases not matched to a gene: 5. The CDR3 has 16 amino acids. Germline V gene data show CDR1 as MNHEY and CDR2 as SVGAGI. The CDR3 sequence is CASTPTSGRDTDTQYF. In DNA form, the CDR3 reads TGTGCCAGCACCCCGACTAGCGGGAGGGACACAGATACGCAGTATTTT.

This sequence joins TRBV11-2 and TRBJ2-7; the match to TRBD1 covers 8 bases. The CDR3 runs 16 residues. Germline loops: CDR1 SGHAT, CDR2 FQNNGV. J gave up 0 bases and V 1 base, and 5 bases lay outside the gene matches. DNA of the CDR3: TGTGCCAGCAGCTTAGGACCCGGACAGGGCTCCTACGAGCAGTACTTC. The encoded protein is CASSLGPGQGSYEQYF. The complete variable domain, with remaining parts taken from reference TRBV11-2 and TRBJ2-7, reads EAGVAQSPRYKIIEKRQSVAFWCNPISGHATLYWYQQILGQGPKLLIQFQNNGVVDDSQLPKDRFSAERLKGVDSTLKIQPAKLEDSAVYLCASSLGPGQGSYEQYFGPGTRLTVT.

The chain is built from TRBV12-3 or TRBV12-4 and TRBJ1-5; D not resolved. The V end was cut by 3 bases, the J end by 7 bases, with 13 bases between. The CDR3 runs 14 residues. In DNA, the CDR3 is TGTGCCAGCAGTTTTTCAGGAGTTGGACAGCCCCAGCATTTT. It encodes CASSFSGVGQPQHF.

In its sample, this clonotype was seen a few times. The gene calls are TRBV30 and TRBJ1-5, with D tentatively TRBD1 (5 bases). V lost 0 bases and J lost 4, with 10 bases in between. Germline CDR1 and CDR2: GTSNPN and SVGIG (reference sequence). This CDR3 contains 14 residues. The CDR3: CAWSVGRGNQPQHF. The CDR3 DNA follows: TGTGCCTGGAGTGTTGGTCGGGGGAATCAGCCCCAGCATTTT.

In its sample, this clonotype was seen a few times. A junction boundary mismatches the germline segment, possibly from a read error. The chain carries TRBV7-2 and TRBJ2-5, with D possibly being TRBD2 (5 bases). CDR3 length equals 15 residues. Germline CDR1 is SGHTA and CDR2 is FQGNSA. The chain's CDR3 is CASSLASVPQETQYF. DNA of the CDR3: TGTGCCAGCAGCCTAGCCAGCGTTCCCCAAGAGACCCAGTACTTC.

This clonotype has a handful of counts. The V and J genes are TRBV7-2 and TRBJ2-3, with TRBD1 matching 8 bases. The CDR3 totals 17 residues. The V gene end was trimmed by 5 bases and the J gene end by 0 bases; junction bases not matched to a gene: 10. From germline, CDR1 is SGHTA and CDR2 FQGNSA. CDR3 amino acids: CASSLNAQGASTDTQYF. Here the CDR3 DNA reads TGTGCCAGCAGCCTGAACGCCCAGGGGGCAAGCACAGATACGCAGTATTTT. Full variable domain (rest looked up from reference TRBV7-2 and TRBJ2-3): GAGVSQSPSNKVTEKGKDVELRCDPISGHTALYWYRQSLGQGLEFLIYFQGNSAPDKSGLPSDRFSAERTGGSVSTLTIQRTQQEDSAVYLCASSLNAQGASTDTQYFGPGTRLTVL.

CDR3 sequence (DNA): TGTGCCAGCAGTCGGACAGGGTTTGGCTACACCTTC. Its protein is CASSRTGFGYTF. The rearrangement joins TRBV2 to TRBJ1-2; TRBD1 matches at 8 bases. The CDR3 covers 12 residues. Losses at the gene ends were 5 bases for V and 7 bases for J; bases not matched to a gene: 3. Germline CDR1 is SNHLY and CDR2 is FYNNEI.

This clonotype came up a few times. This chain joins TRBV18 and TRBJ2-3; either TRBD1 or TRBD2 may supply D (5 bases each). With 5 bases removed from V and 3 bases from J, the gap between germline ends came to 21 bases. Germline CDR1 KGHSH, CDR2 LQKENI. This CDR3 has 17 residues. The CDR3 DNA sequence: TGTGCCAGCTCATTTTATAACCGGGACGATCCGACAGATACGCAGTATTTT. It specifies CASSFYNRDDPTDTQYF.

The chain combines TRBV18 with TRBJ2-5; the D is unclear. V was pared by 2 bases and J by 5 bases, with 6 bases between. The germline gives CDR1 KGHSH, CDR2 LQKENI. This CDR3 has 12 amino acids. CDR3 residues: CASSPSWETQYF. CDR3 DNA: TGTGCCAGCTCACCATCCTGGGAGACCCAGTACTTC. Based on the CDR3 plus reference TRBV18 and TRBJ2-5, the full variable domain is NAGVMQNPRHLVRRRGQEARLRCSPMKGHSHVYWYRQLPEEGLKFMVYLQKENIIDESGMPKERFSAEFPKEGPSILRIQQVVRGDSAAYFCASSPSWETQYFGPGTRLLVL.

The V call is TRBV18, the J call TRBJ1-1; tentatively, D is TRBD1 (5 bases). The V gene's germline CDR1 is KGHSH and CDR2 LQKENI. V lost 0 bases to trimming and J lost 5 bases, with 13 bases between them. This CDR3 region has 15 residues. The CDR3, as DNA: TGTGCCAGCTCACCACCTGGGACCCTTGGGACTGAAGCTTTCTTT. Translated: CASSPPGTLGTEAFF.

The chain is built from TRBV6-2 or TRBV6-3 and TRBJ1-2, with 9 bases fitting TRBD1. Per the germline V gene, CDR1 is MNHEY and CDR2 is SVGEGT. This CDR3 comprises 14 residues. V lost 3 bases to trimming and J lost 4 bases; unmatched junction nucleotides: 3. The CDR3 nucleotides read TGTGCCAGCAGTTATCCGGGACAGGGCTATGGCTACACCTTC. Translated, it gives CASSYPGQGYGYTF.

The chain is built from TRBV9 and TRBJ2-3; no definite D call. The CDR3 is 15 amino acids. Trimming left V 0 bases short and J 0 bases short, with 8 bases between. Germline V lookup: CDR1 SGDLS, CDR2 YYNGEE. The CDR3, as DNA: TGTGCCAGCAGCGTAGTAGGCGCTAGCACAGATACGCAGTATTTT. Protein sequence: CASSVVGASTDTQYF.

There are a few counts of this clonotype. V is TRBV29-1 and J is TRBJ2-5, with TRBD2 as a possible D gene (6 bases). The CDR3 covers 13 residues. V shed 7 bases and J shed 5 bases, with 17 bases lying between them. Germline V gene sequence: CDR1 SQVTM, CDR2 ANQGSEA. The CDR3 protein is CSALRRGEETQYF. The CDR3 coding sequence is TGCAGCGCCTTGCGGAGGGGCGAGGAGACCCAGTACTTC.

This chain connects TRBV12-3 or TRBV12-4 to TRBJ1-2, with no clear D. Between the trimmed V and J ends, which lost 5 bases and 10 bases, there was a span of 11 bases. The CDR3 spans 11 residues. The CDR3 bases are TGTGCCAGCAGTCCTGGAGGGTCCTACACCTTC. Translation: CASSPGGSYTF.

V is TRBV4-1 and J is TRBJ2-1; 8 positions match TRBD2. This CDR3 has 16 amino acids. Per the germline V gene, CDR1 is MGHRA and CDR2 is YSYEKL. V lost 0 bases to trimming and J lost 7 bases; unmatched junction nucleotides: 8. The CDR3 sequence is CASSQEDRGGLNEQFF. Here the CDR3 DNA reads TGCGCCAGCAGCCAAGAGGACCGGGGGGGCTTAAATGAGCAGTTCTTC.

The gene calls are TRBV11-3 and TRBJ2-1, with 7 bases identical to TRBD2. Germline CDR1 is SGHNT and CDR2 is YENEEA. The CDR3 is made up of 14 amino acids. V lost 5 bases, J lost 9 bases, and 10 bases stayed unmatched. The CDR3 region is CASSPRREEAEQFF. The CDR3 nucleotides are TGTGCCAGCAGCCCCAGACGGGAGGAGGCTGAGCAGTTCTTC.

In this sample, this clonotype turned up a few times. The CDR3 DNA reads TGTGCCAGCAGCTCCGGGACAGGGGGGAAGGATTCACCCCTCCACTTT. Amino acids: CASSSGTGGKDSPLHF. This chain uses TRBV7-6 with TRBJ1-6; 11 bases map to TRBD1. The trim removed 4 bases at V and 8 bases at J, leaving 7 bases unmatched. The CDR3 runs 16 residues. Germline values: CDR1 SGHVS, CDR2 FNYEAQ.

This chain joins TRBV5-1 and TRBJ1-5; D gene uncertain. CDR3 length equals 14 residues. Germline-derived CDR1 and CDR2 are SGHRS and YFSETQ. V gave up 5 bases and J gave up 4 bases, with 13 bases separating them. The CDR3, as DNA: TGCGCCAGCAGTGACGGCCTGGGTAATCAGCCCCAGCATTTT. Translation: CASSDGLGNQPQHF.

This clonotype was counted between two and nine times. The genes are TRBV6-5 and TRBJ2-1; perhaps TRBD2 as D (5 bases). The CDR3 consists of 16 residues. V was clipped by 0 bases and J by 10 bases, with 19 bases between them. The germline gives CDR1 MNHEY, CDR2 SVGAGI. The CDR3 DNA is TGTGCCAGCAGTTACTCGAGGGTAGCTACCGTGAACGAGCAGTTCTTC. It encodes CASSYSRVATVNEQFF.